These 15 T cell receptor beta chains were sequenced from one sample in a study of monozygotic twins with inflammatory bowel disease. TCRdb reprocessed the 5' RACE reads, keeping one entry per CDR3 protein, no DNA. The sample table includes around 230,000 distinct CDR3 sequences. The specimen sequenced was blood. The origin of the receptors is a human donor with ulcerative colitis or Crohn's disease, or a healthy co-twin of an affected twin (not recorded which).

The V call is TRBV18, the J call TRBJ2-3; there is no DNA to check the TCRdb D call of TRBD2. CDR1 and CDR2 from the germline V gene are KGHSH and LQKENI. This CDR3 contains 16 residues. CDR3: CASSPRLAGGTDTQYF.

The rearrangement uses TRBV5-4 and TRBJ2-3; TCRdb indicates TRBD1, and absent DNA this call remains unverified. Germline CDR1 is SGHNT and CDR2 is YYREEE (reference sequence). This CDR3 has 14 amino acids. The CDR3 loop is CASKVDSNTDTQYF. Variable domain in full (rest from reference TRBV5-4 and TRBJ2-3): ETGVTQSPTHLIKTRGQQVTLRCSSQSGHNTVSWYQQALGQGPQFIFQYYREEENGRGNFPPRFSGLQFPNYSSELNVNALELDDSALYLCASKVDSNTDTQYFGPGTRLTVL.

The chain couples TRBV6-5 to TRBJ1-2; the TCRdb D gene call, TRBD1, has no DNA to confirm it. Germline lookup yields CDR1 MNHEY and CDR2 SVGAGI. CDR3 length: 14 residues. The CDR3 sequence: CASSNRDRIYGYTF.

This chain links TRBV5-6 with TRBJ1-2; TCRdb's D call, TRBD1, is unchecked because there is no DNA. The CDR3 loop spans 14 amino acids. The germline gives CDR1 SGHDT, CDR2 YYEEEE. The CDR3 region is CASSSRAGGGGYTF.

The rearrangement links TRBV6-5 to TRBJ2-3; TCRdb calls TRBD2, which cannot be checked without DNA. The germline CDR1 and CDR2 sequences are MNHEY and SVGAGI. CDR3 size: 15 residues. The CDR3 sequence: CASSYRLAGTDTQYF.

CDR3 residues: CASSLGTAGELFF. The chain joins TRBV12-3 or TRBV12-4 to TRBJ2-2. The CDR3 sequence is 13 residues long.

The genes are TRBV6-1 and TRBJ2-7; TCRdb proposes TRBD1, but this gene call is untestable without DNA. CDR1 MNHNS and CDR2 SASEGT come from the germline V gene. The CDR3 totals 13 residues. The CDR3 region is CASRPGAVYEQYF.

V and J are TRBV7-2 and TRBJ2-5; the D call of TRBD1 rests on TCRdb alone, since no DNA is present to check it. CDR3 length: 16 residues. Per germline, CDR1 SGHTA and CDR2 FQGNSA. The CDR3 region is CASSSWADRNQETQYF.

The V and J genes are TRBV20-1 and TRBJ2-2; TCRdb picks TRBD1, but there is no DNA to check that call. Germline assignment: CDR1 DFQATT and CDR2 SNEGSKA (reference sequence). The CDR3 runs 13 residues. CDR3 in amino acids: CSVRTGEVGELFF.

This chain links TRBV12-3 or TRBV12-4 with TRBJ1-2; TCRdb's D call of TRBD1 is untestable without DNA. CDR3 length: 14 amino acids. CDR3 amino acids: CASSRDRGWYGYTF.

V and J are TRBV4-2 and TRBJ2-2; as DNA is missing, the TRBD1 call by TCRdb cannot be tested. The germline V gene encodes CDR1 LGHNA and CDR2 YNFKEQ. The CDR3 contains 15 residues. CDR3 in amino acids: CASKPGQGESGELFF.

This sequence joins TRBV7-3 and TRBJ1-5. Looked up from germline, CDR1 is SGHTA and CDR2 is FQGTGA. The CDR3 is 13 residues long. The CDR3 spells CASSLIANQPQHF.

The J gene is TRBJ2-1, the V gene TRBV4-1; TCRdb outputs TRBD1, but without DNA this stays unchecked. This CDR3 region has 14 residues. Germline-derived CDR1 and CDR2 are MGHRA and YSYEKL. The CDR3 sequence: CASRTGKFYNEQFF.

The CDR3 region is CASSLGQSYTEAFF. The chain employs TRBV5-1 and TRBJ1-1; TCRdb's assignment of TRBD1 cannot be checked, as there is no DNA. The CDR3 runs 14 residues. Germline values: CDR1 SGHRS, CDR2 YFSETQ.

The rearrangement links TRBV5-1 to TRBJ2-3; checking the TCRdb D call of TRBD1 is not possible without DNA. The CDR3 loop spans 15 amino acids. Germline V CDR1 and CDR2: SGHRS, YFSETQ. CDR3: CASSLNRGIADTQYF.